This T cell receptor (beta chain) was sequenced for a study of blood T cells in healthy people across ages. For the second PCR, which ran for 7 to 11 cycles, a sample-barcoded 5' primer and a J-beta primer mix were used. Template switching added a 12-random-nucleotide identifier to every cDNA molecule. At least 2.5 million CDR3-containing paired-end reads were obtained per sample. Using its own MiXCR run on the 5' RACE reads, TCRdb lists one record per CDR3 protein. The sample contains over a million distinct CDR3 sequences, approximately 40% of which appear only once. This CDR3 has 15 residues. Germline V lookup: CDR1 SNHLY, CDR2 FYNNEI. V shed 10 bases and J 6 bases; nucleotides not matched to a gene: 14. This clonotype has only a few counts. As yet, its antigen is unknown. Whole-study results and caveats: Samples with more naive T cells showed higher observed beta diversity. Considered underestimates were the diversity estimates obtained from one million T cells.

The rearrangement joins TRBV2 to TRBJ2-1, with 8 positions matching TRBD1. The source is a woman under 30 in good health. Sequenced sample: blood. The CDR3 DNA sequence: TGTGCCACCCGACCGACAGGGGCCCTTGTCAATGAGCAGTTCTTC. Its protein is CATRPTGALVNEQFF.